These T cell receptor beta chains were read from a single sample in a study of T-cell memory formation after mild COVID-19. In TCRdb, the 5' RACE reads were re-called with MiXCR into one record per CDR3 protein. In the table there are about 560,000 distinct CDR3 sequences, about a fifth of which are singletons. The material sequenced was PBMCs or a T cell subset sorted from them (not recorded which). The source is an adult woman who had mild COVID-19 (a few samples of this study predate the infection). Cell type and time point are not known. The CDR3 runs from the conserved cysteine through the conserved F or W. D genes are given only for firm matches. Clone size is given for some rows only: seen once, a few or many times, or a class if the clone is expanded.

clone size: once
J gene: TRBJ2-7
D gene: TRBD1
V gene: TRBV5-4
CDR3 protein: CASSAPDRDDYEQYF
CDR3 DNA: TGTGCCAGCAGCGCCCCGGACAGGGACGACTACGAGCAGTACTTC

clone size: .
J gene: TRBJ2-6
D gene: TRBD1
V gene: TRBV24-1
CDR3 protein: CATSDAGQVSGANVLTF
CDR3 DNA: TGTGCCACCAGTGACGCGGGACAGGTCTCTGGGGCCAACGTCCTGACTTTC

clone size: few
J gene: TRBJ1-1
D gene: TRBD1
V gene: TRBV15
CDR3 protein: CATSPGQGVDTEAFF
CDR3 DNA: TGTGCCACCAGCCCGGGACAGGGTGTTGACACTGAAGCTTTCTTT

clone size: few
J gene: TRBJ2-1
D gene: .
V gene: TRBV18
CDR3 protein: CASSPRLENEQFF
CDR3 DNA: TGTGCCAGCTCACCGCGATTGGAGAATGAGCAGTTCTTC

clone size: .
J gene: TRBJ2-7
D gene: TRBD1
V gene: TRBV24-1
CDR3 protein: CATSSPQGNEQYF
CDR3 DNA: TGTGCCACCAGTTCTCCACAGGGGAACGAGCAGTACTTC

clone size: few
J gene: TRBJ2-7
D gene: .
V gene: TRBV29-1
CDR3 protein: CSVVSVREQYF
CDR3 DNA: TGCAGCGTTGTTTCGGTAAGGGAGCAGTACTTC

clone size: .
J gene: TRBJ2-1
D gene: .
V gene: TRBV7-2
CDR3 protein: CASSLGDGARVSYNEQFF
CDR3 DNA: TGTGCCAGCAGCTTAGGAGACGGGGCAAGGGTCTCCTACAATGAGCAGTTCTTC

clone size: few
J gene: TRBJ2-5
D gene: .
V gene: TRBV7-2
CDR3 protein: CASSLAKGLETQYF
CDR3 DNA: TGTGCCAGCAGCTTAGCGAAGGGGCTGGAGACCCAGTACTTC

clone size: .
J gene: TRBJ2-2
D gene: .
V gene: TRBV6-5
CDR3 protein: CASRGESVTGELFF
CDR3 DNA: TGTGCCAGCAGGGGGGAGTCGGTAACCGGGGAGCTGTTTTTT

clone size: .
J gene: TRBJ2-7
D gene: .
V gene: TRBV12-3/TRBV12-4
CDR3 protein: CASSYTESSYEQYF
CDR3 DNA: TGTGCCAGCAGTTACACAGAAAGCTCCTACGAGCAGTACTTC

clone size: .
J gene: TRBJ2-3
D gene: .
V gene: TRBV27
CDR3 protein: CASSFWSGVDTQYF
CDR3 DNA: TGTGCCAGCAGTTTCTGGTCGGGGGTAGATACGCAGTATTTT

clone size: .
J gene: TRBJ1-5
D gene: .
V gene: TRBV12-3/TRBV12-4
CDR3 protein: CASRTHTQPQHF
CDR3 DNA: TGTGCCAGCAGAACTCACACCCAGCCCCAGCATTTT

clone size: few
J gene: TRBJ2-5
D gene: TRBD1
V gene: TRBV7-2
CDR3 protein: CASSFSGTGVGETQYF
CDR3 DNA: TGTGCCAGCAGCTTCTCCGGGACAGGGGTTGGAGAGACCCAGTACTTC

clone size: .
J gene: TRBJ2-1
D gene: TRBD1
V gene: TRBV6-2/TRBV6-3
CDR3 protein: CASSPSGQGIDEQFF
CDR3 DNA: TGTGCCAGCAGTCCGTCAGGACAGGGTATCGATGAGCAGTTCTTC

clone size: few
J gene: TRBJ1-1
D gene: .
V gene: TRBV7-9
CDR3 protein: CASSSVGMNTEAFF
CDR3 DNA: TGTGCCAGCAGTTCCGTAGGGATGAACACTGAAGCTTTCTTT

clone size: many
J gene: TRBJ2-3
D gene: .
V gene: TRBV27
CDR3 protein: CASRTFLTDTQYF
CDR3 DNA: TGTGCCAGCCGCACATTTCTCACAGATACGCAGTATTTT

clone size: few
J gene: TRBJ2-7
D gene: TRBD2
V gene: TRBV20-1
CDR3 protein: CSARDLHWTSGSYEQYF
CDR3 DNA: TGCAGTGCTAGAGATCTTCACTGGACTAGCGGATCCTACGAGCAGTACTTC

clone size: few
J gene: TRBJ1-2
D gene: .
V gene: TRBV5-5
CDR3 protein: CASSLNPQSGGYTF
CDR3 DNA: TGTGCCAGCAGCTTGAATCCACAGTCTGGTGGCTACACCTTC

clone size: .
J gene: TRBJ2-1
D gene: .
V gene: TRBV12-3/TRBV12-4
CDR3 protein: CASSLASEAWEQFF
CDR3 DNA: TGTGCCAGCAGTTTGGCTAGCGAAGCATGGGAGCAGTTCTTC

clone size: few
J gene: TRBJ2-5
D gene: .
V gene: TRBV4-2
CDR3 protein: CASSQDGGRGETQYF
CDR3 DNA: TGTGCCAGCAGCCAAGACGGGGGCAGGGGAGAGACCCAGTACTTC

clone size: few
J gene: TRBJ2-2
D gene: TRBD1
V gene: TRBV18
CDR3 protein: CASSRQGQRDTGELFF
CDR3 DNA: TGTGCCAGCTCACGACAGGGGCAAAGGGACACCGGGGAGCTGTTTTTT

clone size: .
J gene: TRBJ1-2
D gene: .
V gene: TRBV6-6
CDR3 protein: CASSYSADTNYGYTF
CDR3 DNA: TGTGCCAGCAGTTACTCCGCAGATACTAACTATGGCTACACCTTC

clone size: .
J gene: TRBJ1-5
D gene: .
V gene: TRBV12-3/TRBV12-4
CDR3 protein: CASSPRTGDQPQHF
CDR3 DNA: TGTGCCAGCAGTCCCCGGACTGGTGATCAGCCCCAGCATTTT

clone size: many
J gene: TRBJ2-7
D gene: .
V gene: TRBV7-9
CDR3 protein: CASSTQRGEQYF
CDR3 DNA: TGTGCCAGCAGCACCCAAAGGGGGGAGCAGTACTTC

clone size: few
J gene: TRBJ2-3
D gene: .
V gene: TRBV12-3/TRBV12-4
CDR3 protein: CASSFGPPWGDTQYF
CDR3 DNA: TGTGCCAGCAGTTTCGGCCCTCCCTGGGGAGATACGCAGTATTTT

clone size: few
J gene: TRBJ2-7
D gene: .
V gene: TRBV5-1
CDR3 protein: CASSKGTADEQYF
CDR3 DNA: TGCGCCAGCAGCAAGGGGACGGCCGACGAGCAGTACTTC

clone size: .
J gene: TRBJ2-3
D gene: TRBD2
V gene: TRBV6-5
CDR3 protein: CASSYRVRAGGGGTDTQYF
CDR3 DNA: TGTGCCAGCAGTTACCGTGTCAGGGCGGGAGGGGGAGGCACAGATACGCAGTATTTT

clone size: .
J gene: TRBJ2-7
D gene: .
V gene: TRBV7-3
CDR3 protein: CASSRSGTDSYEQYF
CDR3 DNA: TGTGCCAGCAGCCGATCCGGGACGGACTCCTACGAGCAGTACTTC

clone size: few
J gene: TRBJ1-2
D gene: TRBD1
V gene: TRBV20-1
CDR3 protein: CSARGDAGGPVYGYTF
CDR3 DNA: TGCAGTGCTAGGGGTGATGCAGGGGGGCCTGTCTATGGCTACACCTTC

clone size: .
J gene: TRBJ1-4
D gene: .
V gene: TRBV5-5
CDR3 protein: CASSPARGGLFF
CDR3 DNA: TGTGCCAGCAGCCCGGCCAGGGGAGGACTGTTTTTT

clone size: few
J gene: TRBJ2-1
D gene: .
V gene: TRBV6-5
CDR3 protein: CASSTVMQDNEQFF
CDR3 DNA: TGTGCCAGCAGTACAGTCATGCAGGACAATGAGCAGTTCTTC

clone size: once
J gene: TRBJ2-3
D gene: .
V gene: TRBV27
CDR3 protein: CASSSISRGTDTQYF
CDR3 DNA: TGTGCCAGCAGTTCGATTAGCCGGGGCACAGATACGCAGTATTTT

clone size: few
J gene: TRBJ2-1
D gene: TRBD2
V gene: TRBV5-4
CDR3 protein: CASSQVAGGPNEQFF
CDR3 DNA: TGTGCCAGCAGCCAAGTAGCGGGAGGGCCAAATGAGCAGTTCTTC

clone size: .
J gene: TRBJ1-6
D gene: .
V gene: TRBV13
CDR3 protein: CASSLGLSDSPLHF
CDR3 DNA: TGTGCCAGCAGCTTGGGGCTGTCGGATTCACCCCTCCACTTT

clone size: few
J gene: TRBJ2-1
D gene: .
V gene: TRBV27
CDR3 protein: CASSFGHEQFF
CDR3 DNA: TGTGCCAGCAGTTTTGGACATGAGCAGTTCTTC

clone size: .
J gene: TRBJ2-3
D gene: .
V gene: TRBV2
CDR3 protein: CAGNDWGTDTQYF
CDR3 DNA: TGTGCCGGAAACGACTGGGGCACAGATACGCAGTATTTT

clone size: few
J gene: TRBJ1-2
D gene: .
V gene: TRBV29-1
CDR3 protein: CSVEDGRHGYTF
CDR3 DNA: TGCAGCGTTGAAGATGGTCGGCATGGCTACACCTTC

clone size: .
J gene: TRBJ1-1
D gene: .
V gene: TRBV7-2
CDR3 protein: CASSLVGFGGTGTTEAFF
CDR3 DNA: TGTGCCAGCAGCTTAGTAGGTTTTGGAGGAACAGGGACCACTGAAGCTTTCTTT

clone size: few
J gene: TRBJ2-5
D gene: .
V gene: TRBV12-3/TRBV12-4
CDR3 protein: CASSPQGKKTQYF
CDR3 DNA: TGTGCCAGCAGCCCACAGGGTAAAAAGACCCAGTACTTC

clone size: few
J gene: TRBJ2-3
D gene: TRBD2
V gene: TRBV7-6
CDR3 protein: CASSPSSGESTDTQYF
CDR3 DNA: TGTGCCAGCAGCCCTTCTAGCGGGGAGAGCACAGATACGCAGTATTTT

clone size: .
J gene: TRBJ1-6
D gene: .
V gene: TRBV19
CDR3 protein: CASREEGSYNSPLHF
CDR3 DNA: TGTGCCAGTAGGGAGGAGGGCTCCTATAATTCACCCCTCCACTTT

clone size: .
J gene: TRBJ1-1
D gene: .
V gene: TRBV29-1
CDR3 protein: CSAQYDTEAFF
CDR3 DNA: TGCAGCGCTCAGTATGACACTGAAGCTTTCTTT

clone size: few
J gene: TRBJ2-4
D gene: .
V gene: TRBV18
CDR3 protein: CASSPLPLGVVQNIQYF
CDR3 DNA: TGTGCCAGCTCACCATTGCCACTGGGGGTGGTCCAAAACATTCAGTACTTC

clone size: .
J gene: TRBJ2-5
D gene: .
V gene: TRBV24-1
CDR3 protein: CATSDLGQGTQYF
CDR3 DNA: TGTGCCACCAGTGATTTAGGCCAAGGGACCCAGTACTTC

clone size: few
J gene: TRBJ2-3
D gene: TRBD1
V gene: TRBV28
CDR3 protein: CASRGQGVGTDTQYF
CDR3 DNA: TGTGCCAGCAGGGGACAGGGGGTTGGCACAGATACGCAGTATTTT

clone size: .
J gene: TRBJ2-7
D gene: .
V gene: TRBV20-1
CDR3 protein: CSAMNSYEQYF
CDR3 DNA: TGCAGTGCTATGAATAGTTACGAGCAGTACTTC

clone size: few
J gene: TRBJ2-5
D gene: .
V gene: TRBV6-1
CDR3 protein: CASLKRETQYF
CDR3 DNA: TGTGCCAGCCTCAAACGGGAGACCCAGTACTTC

clone size: .
J gene: TRBJ2-1
D gene: .
V gene: TRBV27
CDR3 protein: CASSRRMPTGTGNEQFF
CDR3 DNA: TGTGCCAGCAGTAGACGCATGCCCACCGGGACGGGCAATGAGCAGTTCTTC

clone size: few
J gene: TRBJ2-7
D gene: .
V gene: TRBV20-1
CDR3 protein: CSAKSPGLEQYF
CDR3 DNA: TGCAGTGCTAAGTCCCCGGGATTGGAGCAGTACTTC

clone size: once
J gene: TRBJ2-7
D gene: .
V gene: TRBV4-1
CDR3 protein: CASSQDPGTASSYEQYF
CDR3 DNA: TGCGCCAGCAGCCAAGACCCCGGGACCGCCAGCTCCTACGAGCAGTACTTC

clone size: .
J gene: TRBJ2-7
D gene: .
V gene: TRBV10-3
CDR3 protein: CAISDGGDYEQYF
CDR3 DNA: TGTGCCATCAGCGACGGCGGGGACTACGAGCAGTACTTC

clone size: few
J gene: TRBJ1-5
D gene: .
V gene: TRBV4-3
CDR3 protein: CASSQDPTGPSNQPQHF
CDR3 DNA: TGCGCCAGCAGCCAAGATCCTACGGGACCAAGCAATCAGCCCCAGCATTTT

clone size: .
J gene: TRBJ2-2
D gene: TRBD1
V gene: TRBV6-6
CDR3 protein: CASSYSTGGTGELFF
CDR3 DNA: TGTGCCAGCAGTTACTCGACAGGGGGAACCGGGGAGCTGTTTTTT

clone size: many
J gene: TRBJ2-7
D gene: .
V gene: TRBV20-1
CDR3 protein: CSAVRGAYEQYF
CDR3 DNA: TGCAGTGCCGTTAGGGGCGCCTACGAGCAGTACTTC

clone size: .
J gene: TRBJ2-3
D gene: TRBD2
V gene: TRBV5-1
CDR3 protein: CASSHSGRGTDTQYF
CDR3 DNA: TGCGCCAGCAGCCATAGCGGGAGGGGCACAGATACGCAGTATTTT